This entry lists 26 T cell receptor beta chains sequenced from one sample in a study of OX40 agonist ivuxolimab in advanced cancers. The table came from immunoSEQ multiplex PCR; TCRdb's copy has only in-frame clones and leaves some out. The sample comprises roughly 75,000 clones, approximately 90% of which are singletons, and 5.5% to 6.5% rests with the top ten. The sequencing here drew on CD4+ or CD8+ T cells sorted from blood, taken in a trial of the OX40 agonist ivuxolimab. These receptors all stem from an adult with an advanced solid tumor such as melanoma, head and neck, liver or kidney cancer.

The V gene is TRBV5-4, the J gene TRBJ2-5; weak D call: TRBD2 (5 bases). Trimming shortened V by 3 bases and J by 4 bases, and 13 bases separated the two germline ends. This CDR3 region has 14 residues. Looked up from germline, CDR1 is SGHNT and CDR2 is YYREEE (reference sequence). The CDR3 protein is CASSSREERETQYF. The CDR3 nucleotides are TGTGCCAGCAGCTCCCGGGAAGAAAGAGAGACCCAGTACTTC.

The chain joins TRBV18 to TRBJ2-7; perhaps TRBD1 as D (6 bases). CDR1 is KGHSH and CDR2 is LQKENI in the germline V gene. Trimming removed 5 bases at V and 7 bases at J, with 21 bases between. The CDR3 covers 15 residues. CDR3 loop: CASSSFEQGRWEQYF. DNA of the CDR3: TGTGCCAGCTCATCGTTCGAACAGGGCCGGTGGGAGCAGTACTTC.

Notes on this clone: This likely comes from a read error, as the CDR3 has no conserved phenylalanine or tryptophan at its end. The chain has TRBV7-9 and TRBJ1-1; D uncertain. The CDR3 runs 14 residues. Germline V gene sequence: CDR1 SEHNR, CDR2 FQNEAQ (reference sequence). The V gene lost 1 base and the J gene lost 3 bases, with 9 bases spanning the gap. Written as DNA, the CDR3 is TGTGCCAGCAGCTTAGTCATCGGGCACACTGAAGCTTTCCTT. Protein sequence: CASSLVIGHTEAFL.

J is TRBJ2-7 and V is TRBV9; 7 bases line up with TRBD1. CDR3 length: 12 residues. Germline V gives CDR1 SGDLS, CDR2 YYNGEE. V lost 4 bases, J lost 6 bases, and 4 bases stayed unmatched. This CDR3 reads CASSFTGAEQYF. DNA for the CDR3: TGTGCCAGCAGCTTTACAGGGGCCGAGCAGTACTTC.

The V call is TRBV9, the J call TRBJ2-7, with D perhaps TRBD2 (7 bases). Trimming pared 3 bases from V and 2 bases from J, leaving 15 bases between. Germline CDR1 reads SGDLS; CDR2 reads YYNGEE. This CDR3 is 15 amino acids long. The CDR3 protein is CASSAGGHIAYEQYF. The CDR3 nucleotides are TGTGCCAGCAGCGCGGGGGGCCATATAGCCTACGAGCAGTACTTC.

This sequence joins TRBV4-3 and TRBJ1-2; 7 nucleotides match TRBD1. Germline lookup yields CDR1 LGHNA and CDR2 YSLEER. CDR3 length: 17 amino acids. The junction had 13 bases not matched to a gene; V was cut back by 0 bases and J by 6 bases. DNA of the CDR3: TGCGCCAGCAGCCAAGAAATGTGGGAGGGGGCGAATGATGGCTACACCTTC. Protein sequence: CASSQEMWEGANDGYTF.

V is TRBV6-5 and J is TRBJ1-6; D may be TRBD1 (5 bases). The CDR3 consists of 14 residues. Germline values: CDR1 MNHEY, CDR2 SVGAGI. V was cut by 7 bases and J by 7 bases, with 14 bases left in between. The CDR3 loop is CASKGGVGNSPLHF. The CDR3 bases are TGTGCCAGCAAGGGAGGGGTAGGAAATTCACCCCTCCACTTT.

The CDR3 DNA reads TGTGCCAGCAGGGGGGGGGCTGCGGCTGAGCAGTTCTTC. This encodes CASRGGAAAEQFF. The gene calls are TRBV27 and TRBJ2-1; tentative D call: TRBD2 (7 bases). CDR1 and CDR2 from the germline V gene are MNHEY and SMNVEV (reference sequence). This CDR3 comprises 13 residues. Trimming removed 6 bases from V and 9 bases from J, with 15 bases in between.

This chain uses TRBV15 with TRBJ2-1; TRBD1 or TRBD2 may be the D gene (5 bases each). CDR1 is LNHNV and CDR2 is YYDKDF in the germline V gene (reference sequence). The CDR3 contains 14 residues. Trimming stripped 0 bases from V and 7 bases from J, with 10 bases between. This CDR3 reads CATSREGPRNEQFF. The CDR3 nucleotides read TGTGCCACCAGCAGAGAGGGACCGCGAAATGAGCAGTTCTTC.

The V and J genes are TRBV23-1 and TRBJ1-5; D perhaps matches TRBD1 (6 bases). TRBV23-1 is identified as an open reading frame with a role that is uncertain. This CDR3 region has 18 residues. V was pared by 2 bases and J by 5 bases, with 22 bases between. CDR3 sequence: CASSQPKGLRGADQPQHF. Written as DNA, the CDR3 is TGCGCCAGCAGTCAACCAAAGGGGCTCAGGGGAGCCGATCAGCCCCAGCATTTT.

This rearrangement joins TRBV4-3 to TRBJ1-4, with D maybe TRBD1 (5 bases). Germline V gives CDR1 LGHNA, CDR2 YSLEER. V shed 0 bases and J shed 8 bases, with 16 bases lying between them. The CDR3 is 16 residues long. CDR3 sequence (DNA): TGCGCCAGCAGCCAAGATCCTGGGTCAGGGAGCGAAAAACTGTTTTTT. Protein: CASSQDPGSGSEKLFF.

The chain couples TRBV6-5 to TRBJ2-7, with D perhaps TRBD1 or TRBD2 (6 bases each). CDR3 length equals 15 residues. Trimming removed 0 bases from V and 2 bases from J, with 11 bases in between. The V gene's germline CDR1 is MNHEY and CDR2 SVGAGI. The CDR3 coding sequence is TGTGCCAGCAGTTACTCGGGGGGCCTGACCTACGAGCAGTACTTC. Translating gives CASSYSGGLTYEQYF.

The chain links TRBV29-1 to TRBJ2-2, with D hard to call. The ends were cut back, 4 bases at V and 0 bases at J, with 9 bases in the middle. The CDR3 runs to 14 residues. Germline-derived CDR1 and CDR2 are SQVTM and ANQGSEA. CDR3 sequence (DNA): TGCAGCGTTGTTGAAACTTCGAACACCGGGGAGCTGTTTTTT. Its protein is CSVVETSNTGELFF.

V is TRBV11-2 and J is TRBJ1-1; weak D call: TRBD1 (5 bases). V was trimmed by 3 bases and J by 0 bases, leaving 11 bases between them. Germline CDR1 is SGHAT and CDR2 is FQNNGV. The CDR3 sequence is 15 residues long. The DNA for the CDR3 is TGTGCCAGCAGCTTCCAGGGACGGATGAACACTGAAGCTTTCTTT. This translates into CASSFQGRMNTEAFF.

The J gene is TRBJ1-1, the V gene TRBV7-2; D might be TRBD1 (5 bases). This CDR3 has 14 amino acids. The germline V gene encodes CDR1 SGHTA and CDR2 FQGNSA. The germline V and J ends were trimmed by 5 bases and 2 bases, with 12 bases remaining between them. CDR3 loop: CASSLGRGNTEAFF. The CDR3 DNA reads as TGTGCCAGCAGCCTGGGGCGGGGCAACACTGAAGCTTTCTTT.

Concerning this clone: Different DNA sequences within this sample yield the same CDR3. This chain's CDR3 is CASSVGQGTLNTEAFF. CDR3 in DNA: TGTGCCAGCAGCGTAGGCCAGGGAACCCTTAACACTGAAGCTTTCTTT. The chain uses TRBV9 and TRBJ1-1; possible D gene TRBD1, 5 bases. Trimming left V 0 bases short and J 2 bases short, with 14 bases between. The CDR3 is 16 residues long. CDR1 is SGDLS, CDR2 YYNGEE, per germline. Variable domain in full (rest from reference TRBV9 and TRBJ1-1): DSGVTQTPKHLITATGQRVTLRCSPRSGDLSVYWYQQSLDQGLQFLIQYYNGEERAKGNILERFSAQQFPDLHSELNLSSLELGDSALYFCASSVGQGTLNTEAFFGQGTRLTVV.

This chain joins TRBV9 and TRBJ2-5; no firm D call. There are 15 residues in the CDR3. V was shortened by 0 bases and J by 0 bases, with 9 bases between the two germline ends. In germline, CDR1 is SGDLS, CDR2 YYNGEE. This chain's CDR3 is CASSVGINHQETQYF. Written as DNA, the CDR3 is TGTGCCAGCAGCGTAGGGATTAACCACCAAGAGACCCAGTACTTC.

The chain joins TRBV5-4 to TRBJ2-2; no clear D gene. Trimming pared 0 bases from V and 8 bases from J, leaving 11 bases between. In germline, CDR1 is SGHNT, CDR2 YYREEE (reference sequence). The CDR3 is made up of 14 amino acids. The CDR3 coding sequence is TGTGCCAGCAGCTTGGGGCTACCGTCGGGGGAGCTGTTTTTT. Protein: CASSLGLPSGELFF.

V is TRBV28 and J is TRBJ1-1; TRBD1 matches at 7 bases. There are 14 residues in the CDR3. V shed 4 bases, J shed 1 base, and the junction held 3 bases outside the gene matches. Germline V gene lookup returns CDR1 MDHEN and CDR2 SYDVKM. The DNA for the CDR3 is TGTGCCAGCAGTTCCCGGACAGGGAACACTGAAGCTTTCTTT. Encoded protein: CASSSRTGNTEAFF.

This clone was counted once. This chain uses TRBV5-6 with TRBJ1-4; 10 bases align to TRBD1. The CDR3 is made up of 14 amino acids. Germline lookup yields CDR1 SGHDT and CDR2 YYEEEE. The V and J ends lost 4 bases and 6 bases, in that order; junction bases with no gene match: 3. The CDR3 here is CASSVDRGYEKLFF. The CDR3 region has the DNA TGTGCCAGCAGCGTGGACAGGGGGTATGAAAAACTGTTTTTT.

The chain couples TRBV30 to TRBJ2-1; D may be TRBD2 (5 bases). Trimming stripped 2 bases from V and 0 bases from J, with 11 bases between. The CDR3 runs 15 residues. Germline CDR1 and CDR2: GTSNPN and SVGIG (reference sequence). The CDR3 here is CAWSTDSSSYNEQFF. CDR3 DNA: TGTGCCTGGAGTACGGACTCTAGCTCCTACAATGAGCAGTTCTTC.

This clone was counted a few times. As DNA, the CDR3 is TGTGCCAGCAGCAGGTTTTTGGGGACAGCGGACAATGAGCAGTTCTTC. Its translation is CASSRFLGTADNEQFF. This chain links TRBV7-3 with TRBJ2-1; 7 bases map to TRBD1. Unmatched junction bases numbered 12, after V lost 5 bases and J lost 5 bases. Germline values: CDR1 SGHTA, CDR2 FQGTGA. The CDR3 is made up of 16 amino acids.

The chain links TRBV5-5 to TRBJ2-7, with D hard to call. V lost 5 bases and J lost 6, with 18 bases in between. This CDR3 has 14 amino acids. Germline V gene sequence: CDR1 SGHKS, CDR2 YYEKEE (reference sequence). CDR3 sequence reads: CASSPELGLIEQYF. CDR3 DNA: TGTGCCAGCAGTCCGGAATTAGGGTTGATCGAGCAGTACTTC.

The rearrangement uses TRBV7-2 and TRBJ1-2; D might be TRBD1 (5 bases). Germline CDR1 and CDR2: SGHTA and FQGNSA. The CDR3 sequence is 14 residues long. V shed 7 bases and J shed 2 bases, with 14 bases lying between them. CDR3 coding DNA: TGTGCCAGCACCCACAGGATGGAAAACTATGGCTACACCTTC. Protein sequence: CASTHRMENYGYTF.

This clone was seen just once. An end of the junction differs from the germline gene, which may be a read error. CDR3: CASSPGTGGGSF. The CDR3 DNA is TGTGCCAGCTCACCAGGGACAGGGGGCGGGAGCTTT. This rearrangement joins TRBV18 to TRBJ2-3; 12 bases are shared with TRBD1. CDR1 and CDR2 (germline): KGHSH, LQKENI. This CDR3 spans 12 amino acids.

In DNA, the CDR3 is TGTGCCAGCAGCCAAGATTCCCTAGGCGAGCAGTACTTC. This sequence encodes CASSQDSLGEQYF. The rearrangement links TRBV4-2 to TRBJ2-7, with D uncertain. Trimming removed 0 bases from V and 6 bases from J, with 9 bases in between. Germline V gene lookup returns CDR1 LGHNA and CDR2 YNFKEQ. The CDR3 contains 13 residues.